This T cell receptor beta chain comes out of a study of T cells in Graves' hyperthyroidism and ophthalmopathy. General study points: In blood, most of the thyroid clonotypes expanded above 0.001 were also present. Ophthalmopathy onset followed model prediction by a median approximately seven months.

The source material, RNA transcripts, was used to amplify TCR beta CDR3 regions. The study used the HTBI primer set for a first-round RT-PCR of the TCR CDR3. One entry per CDR3 protein, called by TCRdb with MiXCR from the multiplex PCR reads. The table shows fewer than 700,000 distinct CDR3 sequences, with under 20% occurring only once. Inclusion characteristics of ophthalmopathy patients comprised a Clinical Activity Score of at least 3, a NOSPECS grade of at least 4, and duration under 3 months. This clonotype was counted ten times or more. Its cognate antigen is unknown. The CDR3 length is 14 residues. With 5 bases removed from V and 3 bases from J, the gap between germline ends came to 13 bases. The germline V gene has CDR1 SGHTA and CDR2 FQGTGA.

The chain employs TRBV7-3 and TRBJ1-2; D might be TRBD1 (6 bases). This clonotype was obtained from a woman younger than 30 with Graves' ophthalmopathy. Source material: blood. CDR3 amino acids: CASSPVGGDYGYTF. DNA for the CDR3: TGTGCCAGCAGCCCAGTAGGGGGGGACTATGGCTACACCTTC.